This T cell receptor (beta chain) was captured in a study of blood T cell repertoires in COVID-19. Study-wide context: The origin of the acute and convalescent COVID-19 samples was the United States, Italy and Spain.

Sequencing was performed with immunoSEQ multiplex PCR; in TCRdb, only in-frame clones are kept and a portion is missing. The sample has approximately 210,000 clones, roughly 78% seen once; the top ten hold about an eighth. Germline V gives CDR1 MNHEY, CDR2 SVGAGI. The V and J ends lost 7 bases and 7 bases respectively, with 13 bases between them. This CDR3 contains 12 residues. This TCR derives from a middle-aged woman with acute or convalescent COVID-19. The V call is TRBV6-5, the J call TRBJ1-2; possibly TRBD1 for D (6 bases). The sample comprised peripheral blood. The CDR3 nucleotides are TGTGCCAGCACCGGAGAGACAGGTGGCTACACCTTC. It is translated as CASTGETGGYTF.